This TCR beta chain was found in a study of T cell responses to AZD1222 COVID-19 vaccine (dated by TCRdb to the early 2020s). Study-level background: A total of 233 trial participants underwent TCR sequencing, of whom nearly 210 received two doses of AZD1222 and roughly 25 received two doses of the MenACWY control vaccine. Enrollment into the trials was organized by age into subgroups of 18-55, 56-69 and 70-plus years, and those subgroups contained roughly 150, 30 and 60 TCR-sequenced participants, respectively.

For CDR1 and CDR2, the germline V gene (reference sequence) lists GTSNPN and SVGIG. Spanning cysteine to phenylalanine, the CDR3 consists of 13 amino acids. Only the CDR3 DNA stays, 39 bases, in frame from base 1. V is reduced by 3 bases and J by 2 bases, leaving a spacing of 8 bases between them. Reading the label with the study, this specimen's time point is: about 28 days (+/-7) after the second vaccine dose. Because spike-specific TCR depth and breadth did not differ between the two schedules, AZD1222 recipients who got a second dose at roughly 4 weeks were pooled with those who got a second dose at roughly 12 weeks. Vaccinee samples were obtained from the UK trials COV001 and COV002, which included a single-blind randomized controlled phase 2/3 trial of AZD1222 (ChAdOx1 nCoV-19) in healthy adults. For TCRbeta chain sequencing, PBMC samples from trial participants were taken at day 0 and at day 28 after the second dose.

On the study overall, not on this receptor specifically: Because no samples from the day 14 peak response were available, repertoires could be characterized only after the peak T cell response. The 56-69-year group was small, and its depth increase did not reach significance, likely because of low power. Conclusions about previously exposed vaccinees are limited because only six or seven AZD1222 recipients were SARS-CoV-2 seropositive at baseline. After two AZD1222 doses, both the breadth and the depth of spike-specific TCRs were significantly higher than at day 0 and than in MenACWY recipients. The whole spike protein was spanned by vaccine-associated CD4 TCRs, and dominant responses were seen in regions 160-218 and 743-854. Nearly half of unique spike-specific TCRs reportedly recognized epitopes outside regions mutated in the B.1.351 and B.1.1.7 variants. Most participants were white British and females outnumbered males, and the authors suggested that clonal diversity may have been underestimated.

The CDR3 regions of human TCRbeta chains were analyzed by immunosequencing. The study's own analysis went as follows. TCRs in the repertoires were compared against a reference library of SARS-CoV-2-specific TCRs that had been generated with the MIRA antigen-specificity platform. Breadth was defined as the fraction of unique TCRs that were SARS-CoV-2-associated. Depth was defined as the fraction of total T cells that were SARS-CoV-2-associated. Using the MIRA data, every spike-specific TCR was mapped to the spike region that the TCR reacted to and assigned to either a CD4 or a CD8 class. Log10-transformed breadth and depth values were compared by one-way ANOVA with Sidak's multiple comparisons tests. The source is immuneACCESS, and TCRdb retained only in-frame sequences with V and J called. Part of the clones is not carried over; for the studies checked, unresolved V genes explain less than half of this, and the remainder is unexplained. V and J calls and clone size are those listed in that table; D and trimming were worked out from the DNA. Across this sample there are fewer than 120,000 clones, with approximately 94% seen only once. The leading ten clones occupy around 2.8% of the sample.

Only one count was recorded for this clone. The target of this receptor is not known. Per-base qualities were not stored, and no clone one base away is much larger. The receptor's source is an adult who received the AZD1222 COVID-19 vaccine. Here the chain combines TRBV30 and TRBJ1-3, with TRBD1 as a weak D call on 5 bases. Sequenced here: peripheral blood, sampled 28 days after the second AZD1222 dose. CDR3 region: CAWRGGAGNTIYF. The DNA reads TGTGCCTGGAGGGGGGGGGCTGGAAACACCATATATTTT. Supplemented by the reference TRBV30 and TRBJ1-3 proteins around the CDR3, the complete variable domain is SQTIHQWPATLVQPVGSPLSLECTVEGTSNPNLYWYRQAAGRGLQLLFYSVGIGQISSEVPQNLSASRPQDRQFILSSKKLLLSDSGFYLCAWRGGAGNTIYFGEGSWLTVV.